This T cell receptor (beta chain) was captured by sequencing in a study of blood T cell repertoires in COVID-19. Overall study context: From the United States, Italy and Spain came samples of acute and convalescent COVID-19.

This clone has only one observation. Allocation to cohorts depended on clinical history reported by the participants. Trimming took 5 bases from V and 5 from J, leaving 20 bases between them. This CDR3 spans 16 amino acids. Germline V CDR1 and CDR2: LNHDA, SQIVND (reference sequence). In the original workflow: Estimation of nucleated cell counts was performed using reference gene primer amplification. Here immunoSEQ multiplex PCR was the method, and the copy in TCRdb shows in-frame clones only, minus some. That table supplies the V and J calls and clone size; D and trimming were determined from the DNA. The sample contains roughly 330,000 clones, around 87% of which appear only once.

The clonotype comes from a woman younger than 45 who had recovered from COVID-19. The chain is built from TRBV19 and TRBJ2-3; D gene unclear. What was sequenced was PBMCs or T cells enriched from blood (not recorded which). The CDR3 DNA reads TGTGCCAGTAGTCCAAAGTTGAGTAGTGTCCAAGATACGCAGTATTTT. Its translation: CASSPKLSSVQDTQYF.